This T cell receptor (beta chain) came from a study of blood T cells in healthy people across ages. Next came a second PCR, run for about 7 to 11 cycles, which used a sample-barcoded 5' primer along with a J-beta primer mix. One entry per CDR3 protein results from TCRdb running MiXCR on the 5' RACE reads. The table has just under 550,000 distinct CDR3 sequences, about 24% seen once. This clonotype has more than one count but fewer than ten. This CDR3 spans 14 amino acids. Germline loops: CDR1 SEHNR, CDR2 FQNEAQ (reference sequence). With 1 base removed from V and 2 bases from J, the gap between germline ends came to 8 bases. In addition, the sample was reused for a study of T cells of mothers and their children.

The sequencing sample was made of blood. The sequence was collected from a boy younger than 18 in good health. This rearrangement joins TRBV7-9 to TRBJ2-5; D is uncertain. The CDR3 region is CASSLVGHQETQYF. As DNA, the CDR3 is TGTGCCAGCAGCTTAGTAGGGCATCAAGAGACCCAGTACTTC.